The 5 T cell receptor beta chains given below trace back to one sample, sequenced in a study of response to subunit inactivated influenza vaccine. TCRdb reprocessed the RT-PCR reads with MiXCR, giving one entry per CDR3 protein. This table has around 500,000 distinct CDR3 sequences, over 9.5% appearing once. The specimen was PBMCs from blood, collected 45 days after vaccination. These receptors originate from a man between 45 and 60 years old who received an inactivated influenza vaccine.

This clonotype was observed many times. The gene calls are TRBV7-2 and TRBJ2-3; a possible D gene is TRBD1 (6 bases). V gave up 2 bases and J gave up 2 bases, with 17 bases separating them. CDR3 length: 17 residues. CDR1 SGHTA and CDR2 FQGNSA come from the germline V gene. The CDR3 here is CASSLLQGRGFTDTQYF. The DNA for the CDR3 is TGTGCCAGCAGCTTATTACAAGGCAGGGGCTTCACAGATACGCAGTATTTT.

This chain links TRBV12-3 or TRBV12-4 with TRBJ2-5, with 10 bases matching TRBD2. Germline trimming cut 2 bases from V and 6 bases from J; bases unmatched to any gene: 6. The CDR3 is 15 amino acids. For the CDR3, the DNA is TGTGCCAGCAGTTTACGCCTAGCGGGAGCAAAGACCCAGTACTTC. Amino acid sequence: CASSLRLAGAKTQYF.

This rearrangement joins TRBV5-6 to TRBJ2-1; 8 bases agree with TRBD1. Trimming cost V 4 bases and J 6 bases; bases outside gene matches: 3. CDR3 length: 13 residues. Germline V gene sequence: CDR1 SGHDT, CDR2 YYEEEE. The CDR3 bases are TGTGCCAGCAGCCGTACAGGGGGCAATGAGCAGTTCTTC. It is translated as CASSRTGGNEQFF.

V gene TRBV20-1 combines with J gene TRBJ2-7, with 8 bases lining up with TRBD2. CDR3 length equals 15 residues. Germline assignment: CDR1 DFQATT and CDR2 SNEGSKA (reference sequence). The V gene end was trimmed by 0 bases and the J gene end by 5 bases; junction bases not matched to a gene: 9. CDR3 in DNA: TGCAGTGCTAGAGATATACGGGGGGGCCAGAACGAGCAGTACTTC. Protein: CSARDIRGGQNEQYF.

The chain links TRBV7-2 to TRBJ2-3, with 7 nucleotides matching TRBD1. Unmatched junction bases numbered 8, after V lost 4 bases and J lost 1 base. The CDR3 extends over 16 amino acids. The germline CDR1 and CDR2 sequences are SGHTA and FQGNSA. The CDR3 here is CASSSQGIGRTDTQYF. As DNA, the CDR3 is TGTGCCAGCAGCTCACAGGGGATAGGCCGCACAGATACGCAGTATTTT.